These T cell receptor beta chains were read from a single sample in a study of T-cell reconstitution after alpha-beta-depleted transplantation in children. MiXCR was run by TCRdb on the PCR reads, yielding one entry per CDR3 protein. The table lists about 340,000 distinct CDR3 sequences, 10% of them singletons. This material consisted of PBMCs from the stem cell graft donor, taken from the stem cell graft. The receptors here all came from a human donor who donated a stem cell graft to a child with acute lymphoblastic leukemia. Each CDR3 is given with its conserved first and last residue. The D gene is left open where the match is weak. Clone size, where shown, is once, few, many, or a class for clones that have expanded.

v_call,clone_size,j_call,d_call,cdr3_nt,cdr3_aa
TRBV4-1,.,TRBJ2-1,TRBD2,TGCGCCAGCAGCCAGGCCCCCTCGGGACTAGCGGGAGGGAAGCACAATGAGCAGTTCTTC,CASSQAPSGLAGGKHNEQFF
TRBV20-1,few,TRBJ1-6,.,TGCAGTGCTAGAAGCTGGCCGAATTCACCCCTCCACTTT,CSARSWPNSPLHF
TRBV20-1,.,TRBJ2-3,TRBD2,TGCAGTGCTAGTGCGCTAGCGGGACTCTACACAGATACGCAGTATTTT,CSASALAGLYTDTQYF
TRBV5-1,few,TRBJ1-5,.,TGCGCCAGCAGCTTTCGGGACACAGGAAATAGCAATCAGCCCCAGCATTTT,CASSFRDTGNSNQPQHF
TRBV4-3,few,TRBJ2-3,TRBD1,TGCGCCAGCAGCCAAGATAGGACAGGGATCACAGATACGCAGTATTTT,CASSQDRTGITDTQYF
TRBV12-3/TRBV12-4,.,TRBJ2-5,.,TGTGCCAGCAGTTTTACCGGGCGGGGCCACCAAGAGACCCAGTACTTC,CASSFTGRGHQETQYF
TRBV3-1,once,TRBJ2-7,TRBD2,TGTGCCAGCGGCCAAGTCCCACTAGCGGACGAGCAGTACTTC,CASGQVPLADEQYF
TRBV12-3/TRBV12-4,few,TRBJ2-7,.,TGTGCCAGCAGTTTAGCGCTGGAAAACCTCATTTACGAGCAGTACTTC,CASSLALENLIYEQYF
TRBV20-1,few,TRBJ1-5,.,TGCAGTGCTAGCTCCAGCGTCAATCAGCCCCAGCATTTT,CSASSSVNQPQHF
TRBV5-6,.,TRBJ2-7,.,TGTGCCAGCAGCTTGGTCGACGGCGAGCAGTACTTC,CASSLVDGEQYF
TRBV5-1,.,TRBJ2-7,.,TGCGCCAGCAGCCCAGAACCCAGGGCTACCTCCTACGAGCAGTACTTC,CASSPEPRATSYEQYF
TRBV7-3,few,TRBJ2-3,.,TGTGCCAGCAGCTTGGCTGCAGCCCTAAATACGCAGTATTTT,CASSLAAALNTQYF
TRBV6-5,few,TRBJ2-7,.,TGTGCCAGCAGTTACGAATCGCAGGGTAGGGAGCAGTACTTC,CASSYESQGREQYF
TRBV21-1,.,TRBJ2-7,.,TGTGCCAGCAGCCCACGGGGCGAGGAAAGGGGGAACTACGAGCAGTACTTC,CASSPRGEERGNYEQYF
TRBV4-2,.,TRBJ2-5,.,TGTGCCAGCAGCCAAGCACCTCTTTCGGGGACCCAGTACTTC,CASSQAPLSGTQYF
TRBV6-6,.,TRBJ2-5,.,TGTGCCAGCAGTTACTTAGAAGGAGATCCGGAGGGGGAGACCCAGTACTTC,CASSYLEGDPEGETQYF
TRBV5-1,.,TRBJ1-5,TRBD1,TGCGCCAGCAGCTTGCCGCGATTGACAGGGACTAGCAATCAGCCCCAGCATTTT,CASSLPRLTGTSNQPQHF
TRBV6-5,few,TRBJ2-1,TRBD2,TGTGCCAGCACTTTAGGGACTAGCGGATTCAATGAGCAGTTCTTC,CASTLGTSGFNEQFF